This TCR beta chain was captured in a study of graft-versus-host responses after intestinal transplantation. Germline CDR1 reads SGHDT; CDR2 reads YYEEEE. Trimming removed 4 bases at V and 2 bases at J, with 19 bases between. The CDR3 has 16 amino acids. Some clones are missing from TCRdb's copy, which holds only in-frame ones; the method was immunoSEQ multiplex PCR. The table records roughly 1,700 clones, 85% to 95% of them present only once. The source material was PBMCs, sampled 16 days after intestinal transplant. The receptor comes from a human patient who received an intestinal transplant, so some T cells may come from the graft donor. The chain couples TRBV5-6 to TRBJ2-7; perhaps TRBD1 as D (6 bases). CDR3 nucleotides: TGTGCCAGCAGCACCGCTTACGGGACACTCGCCTACGAGCAGTACTTC. It yields the protein CASSTAYGTLAYEQYF.